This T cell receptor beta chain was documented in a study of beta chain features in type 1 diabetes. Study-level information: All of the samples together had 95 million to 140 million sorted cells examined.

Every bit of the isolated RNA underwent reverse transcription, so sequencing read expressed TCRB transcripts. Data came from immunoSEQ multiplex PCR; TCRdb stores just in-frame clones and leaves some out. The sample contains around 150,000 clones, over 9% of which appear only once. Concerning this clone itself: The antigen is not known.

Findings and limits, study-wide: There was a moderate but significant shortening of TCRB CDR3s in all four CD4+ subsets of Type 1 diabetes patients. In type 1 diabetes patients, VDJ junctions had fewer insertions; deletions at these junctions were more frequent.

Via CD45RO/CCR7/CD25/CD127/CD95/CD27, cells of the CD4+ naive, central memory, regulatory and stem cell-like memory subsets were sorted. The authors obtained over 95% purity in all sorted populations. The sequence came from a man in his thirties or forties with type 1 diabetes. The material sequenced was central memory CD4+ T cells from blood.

CDR3 amino acids: CASIGQGAIGELFF. CDR3 bases: TGTGCCAGCATAGGGCAGGGGGCAATCGGGGAGCTGTTTTTT. This chain uses TRBV2 with TRBJ2-2; 8 nucleotides match TRBD1. V lost 7 bases and J lost 7; bases outside the gene matches: 8. CDR1 SNHLY and CDR2 FYNNEI come from the germline V gene. The CDR3 has 14 residues.